This T cell receptor (beta chain) was profiled in a study of response to subunit inactivated influenza vaccine. There are 15 residues in the CDR3. From germline, CDR1 is SQVTM and CDR2 ANQGSEA. V was clipped by 6 bases and J by 8 bases; unmatched bases: 15. In TCRdb, the RT-PCR reads were re-called with MiXCR into one record per CDR3 protein. The data hold 650,000 to 800,000 distinct CDR3 sequences, with approximately 15% observed a single time. This clonotype has a count of ten or more. Its antigen is not identified. Study-wide results and limits: Each seasonal influenza vaccination, the authors suggested, recruits few new T cells.

This TCR was recovered from a man aged 45-60 years who received an inactivated influenza vaccine. The sample here was PBMCs from blood, taken roughly 2 weeks before vaccination. The V and J genes are TRBV29-1 and TRBJ2-1; 8 nucleotides match TRBD2. CDR3 in amino acids: CSVLGDREGSYEQFF. The DNA of the CDR3 is TGCAGCGTCCTAGGGGACCGGGAGGGCAGCTATGAGCAGTTCTTC.